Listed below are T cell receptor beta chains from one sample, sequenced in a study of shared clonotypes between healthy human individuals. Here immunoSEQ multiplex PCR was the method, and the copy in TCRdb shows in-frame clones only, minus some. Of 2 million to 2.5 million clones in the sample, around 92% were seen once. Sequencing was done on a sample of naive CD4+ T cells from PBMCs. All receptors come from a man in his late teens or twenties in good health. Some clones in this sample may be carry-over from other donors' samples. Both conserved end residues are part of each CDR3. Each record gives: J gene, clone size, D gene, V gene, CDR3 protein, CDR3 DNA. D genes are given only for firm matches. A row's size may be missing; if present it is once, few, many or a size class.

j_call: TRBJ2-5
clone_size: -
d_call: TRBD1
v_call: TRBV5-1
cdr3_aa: CASSSSGTEETQYF
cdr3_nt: TGCGCCAGCAGCTCCTCCGGGACAGAAGAGACCCAGTACTTC

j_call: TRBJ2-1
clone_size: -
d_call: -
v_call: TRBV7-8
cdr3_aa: CASSLASYSYNEQFF
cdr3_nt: TGTGCCAGCAGCTTAGCATCCTACTCCTACAATGAGCAGTTCTTC

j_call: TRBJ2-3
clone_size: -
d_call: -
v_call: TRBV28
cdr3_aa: CASCNPGGTDTQYF
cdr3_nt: TGTGCCAGCTGCAATCCCGGGGGCACAGATACGCAGTATTTT

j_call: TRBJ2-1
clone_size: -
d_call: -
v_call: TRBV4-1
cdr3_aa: CASSQVGGGTHEQFF
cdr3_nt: TGCGCCAGCAGCCAAGTGGGCGGAGGCACGCATGAGCAGTTCTTC

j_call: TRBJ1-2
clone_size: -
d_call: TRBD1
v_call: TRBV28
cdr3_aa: CASSLGGQVNYGYTF
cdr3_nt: TGTGCCAGCAGTTTAGGGGGACAGGTCAACTATGGCTACACCTTC

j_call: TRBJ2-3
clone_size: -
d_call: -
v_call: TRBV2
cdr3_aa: CASRLGGDTQYF
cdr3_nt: TGTGCCAGCAGACTCGGCGGGGATACGCAGTATTTT

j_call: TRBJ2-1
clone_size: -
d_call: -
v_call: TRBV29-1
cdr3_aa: CSVAGGRRGSYNEQFF
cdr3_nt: TGCAGCGTCGCCGGGGGGAGGAGGGGGTCCTACAATGAGCAGTTCTTC

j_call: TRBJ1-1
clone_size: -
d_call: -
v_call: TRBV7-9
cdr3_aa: CASSSSSGNTEAFF
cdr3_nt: TGTGCCAGCAGCTCGTCCTCCGGGAACACTGAAGCTTTCTTT

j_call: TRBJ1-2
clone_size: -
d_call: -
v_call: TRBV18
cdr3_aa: CASSPNTGHQGGYTF
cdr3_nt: TGTGCCAGCTCACCTAACACCGGACATCAGGGTGGCTACACCTTC

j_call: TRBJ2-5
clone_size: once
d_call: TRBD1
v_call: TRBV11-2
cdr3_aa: CASSRPGTVETQYF
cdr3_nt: TGTGCCAGCAGCCGTCCAGGGACAGTAGAGACCCAGTACTTC

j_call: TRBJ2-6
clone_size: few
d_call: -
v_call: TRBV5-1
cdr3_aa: CASRRDSGANVLTF
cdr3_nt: TGCGCCAGCAGACGGGACTCTGGGGCCAACGTCCTGACTTTC

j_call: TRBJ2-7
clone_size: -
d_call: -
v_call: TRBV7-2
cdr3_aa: CASSLDPDGWSYEQYF
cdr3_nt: TGTGCCAGCAGCTTAGATCCGGATGGTTGGTCCTACGAGCAGTACTTC

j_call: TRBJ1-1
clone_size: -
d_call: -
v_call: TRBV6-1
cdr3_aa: CASSDPPEAFF
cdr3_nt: TGTGCCAGCAGTGACCCCCCTGAAGCTTTCTTT

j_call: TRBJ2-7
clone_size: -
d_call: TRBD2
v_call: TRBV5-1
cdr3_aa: CASSLVLAGEQYF
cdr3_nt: TGCGCCAGCAGCTTGGTACTAGCGGGCGAGCAGTACTTC

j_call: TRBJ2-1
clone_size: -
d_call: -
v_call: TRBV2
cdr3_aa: CATRGGQNEQFF
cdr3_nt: TGTGCCACCAGAGGGGGGCAGAATGAGCAGTTCTTC

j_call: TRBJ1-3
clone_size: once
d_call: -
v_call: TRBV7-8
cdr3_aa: CASSQQISGNTIYF
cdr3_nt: TGTGCCAGCAGCCAACAGATCTCTGGAAACACCATATATTTT